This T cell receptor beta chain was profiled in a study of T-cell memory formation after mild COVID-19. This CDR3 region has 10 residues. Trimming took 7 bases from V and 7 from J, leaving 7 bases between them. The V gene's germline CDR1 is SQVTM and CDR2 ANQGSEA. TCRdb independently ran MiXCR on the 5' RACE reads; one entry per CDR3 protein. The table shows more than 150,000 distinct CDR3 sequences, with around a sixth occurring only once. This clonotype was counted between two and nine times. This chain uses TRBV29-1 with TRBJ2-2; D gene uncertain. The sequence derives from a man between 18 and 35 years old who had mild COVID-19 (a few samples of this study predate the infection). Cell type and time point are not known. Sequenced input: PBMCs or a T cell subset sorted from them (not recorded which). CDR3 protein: CSAFHGELFF. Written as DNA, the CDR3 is TGCAGCGCCTTTCACGGGGAGCTGTTTTTT.